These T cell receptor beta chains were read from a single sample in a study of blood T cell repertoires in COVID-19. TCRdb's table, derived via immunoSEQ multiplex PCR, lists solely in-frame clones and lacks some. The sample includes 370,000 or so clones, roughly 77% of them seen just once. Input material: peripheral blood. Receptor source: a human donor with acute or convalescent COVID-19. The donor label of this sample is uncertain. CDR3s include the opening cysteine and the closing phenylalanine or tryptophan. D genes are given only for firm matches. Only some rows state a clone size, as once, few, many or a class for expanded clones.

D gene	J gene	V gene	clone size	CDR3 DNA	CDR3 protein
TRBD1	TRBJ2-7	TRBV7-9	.	TGTGCCAGCAGCTCCCAGGGACAGGGAAAGAAACAGCAGTACTTC	CASSSQGQGKKQQYF
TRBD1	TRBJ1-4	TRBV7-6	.	TGTGCCAGCAGCGTCCGCAGGGGGACTAATGAAAAACTGTTTTTT	CASSVRRGTNEKLFF
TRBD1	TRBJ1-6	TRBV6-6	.	TGTGCCAGCAGTGCTGGAGGCGGGACAGGCAGGTCACCCCTCCACTTT	CASSAGGGTGRSPLHF
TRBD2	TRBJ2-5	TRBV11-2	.	TGTGCCAGCAGCTGGCTAGCGGGGGGAGAGACCCAGTACTTC	CASSWLAGGETQYF
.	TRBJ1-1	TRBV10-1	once	TGCGCCAGCAACCAAGCCTTATCCGCTGAAGCTTTCTTT	CASNQALSAEAFF
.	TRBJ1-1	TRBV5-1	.	TGCGCCAGCACTCGAGGCTCATTGATGAACACTGAAGCTTTCTTT	CASTRGSLMNTEAFF
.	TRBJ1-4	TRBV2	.	TGTGCCAGCAGGACGCGGACAGCCGAAAAACTGTTTTTT	CASRTRTAEKLFF
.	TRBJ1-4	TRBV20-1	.	TGCAGTGCTAGAGGAACACAGAAACTGTTTTTT	CSARGTQKLFF
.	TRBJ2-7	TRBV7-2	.	TGTGCCAGCAGCCCCGACAGGATCCAGTACTTC	CASSPDRIQYF
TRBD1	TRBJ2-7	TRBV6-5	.	TGTGCCAGCAGGCTCGGACAGGGGAGCTACGAGCAGTACTTC	CASRLGQGSYEQYF
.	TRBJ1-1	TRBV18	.	TGTGCCAGCTCACCGGGGGCGCACACTGAAGCTTTCTTT	CASSPGAHTEAFF
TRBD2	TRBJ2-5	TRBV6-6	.	TGTGCCAGCAACTCCCCGAGGGAGGGAAGGGAGACCCAGTACTTC	CASNSPREGRETQYF
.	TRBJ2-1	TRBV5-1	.	TGCGCCAGCAGCTTCCAGGATTACAATGAGCAGTTCTTC	CASSFQDYNEQFF
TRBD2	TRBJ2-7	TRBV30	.	TGTGCCTGGAGCCAAGCGGGGGTCTACGAGCAGTACTTC	CAWSQAGVYEQYF
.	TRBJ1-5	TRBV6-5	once	TGTGCCAGCAGTCCCGACAGCAATAGCAATCAGCCCCAGCATTTT	CASSPDSNSNQPQHF
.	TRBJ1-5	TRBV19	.	TGTGCCAGTAGACCTCGGGGGGATCAGCCCCAGCATTTT	CASRPRGDQPQHF
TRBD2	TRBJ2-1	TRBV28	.	TGTGCCAGCAGTTTATGGAGCGGGGGGGCCGATGAGCAGTTCTTC	CASSLWSGGADEQFF
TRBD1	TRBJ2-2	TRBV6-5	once	TGTGCCAGCAGGGCCGGGACAGGCCACACCGGGGAGCTGTTTTTT	CASRAGTGHTGELFF
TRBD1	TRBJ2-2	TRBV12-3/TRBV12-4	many	TGTGCCAGCAGAAGACAGGGTGCCGGGGAGCTGTTTTTT	CASRRQGAGELFF
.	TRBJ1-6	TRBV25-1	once	TGTGCCAGCAGTGAATGGAGGTATTCACCCCTCCACTTT	CASSEWRYSPLHF
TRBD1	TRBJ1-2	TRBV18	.	TGTGCCAGCTCACCAGGGACAGGGGGCAATGGCTACACCTTC	CASSPGTGGNGYTF
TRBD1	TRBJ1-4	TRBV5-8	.	TGTGCCAGCAGCTGGCAGGGGGCGGCTAATGAAAAACTGTTTTTT	CASSWQGAANEKLFF
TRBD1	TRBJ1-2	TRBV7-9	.	TGTGCCAGCAGCATTAGGACGGGGACAGGGTCGGATGGCTACACCTTC	CASSIRTGTGSDGYTF
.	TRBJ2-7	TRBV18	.	TGTGCCAGCTCAACGGGCTCAACAGGGTTTGAACAGTACTTC	CASSTGSTGFEQYF
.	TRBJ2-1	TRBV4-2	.	TGTGCCAGCAGCCAAGAGGGTGGAGCGGACGGTTACAATGAGCAGTTCTTC	CASSQEGGADGYNEQFF
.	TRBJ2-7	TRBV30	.	TGTGCCTGGAGTGTACTTCACGAGCAGTACTTC	CAWSVLHEQYF
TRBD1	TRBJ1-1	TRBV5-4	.	TGTGCCAGCAGCGCATCCAGGGGGCTGAACACTGAAGCTTTCTTT	CASSASRGLNTEAFF
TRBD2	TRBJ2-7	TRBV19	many	TGTGCCAGTAGCAAATCTAGCGGGAGGGCCTACGAGCAGTACTTC	CASSKSSGRAYEQYF
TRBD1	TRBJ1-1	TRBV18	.	TGTGCCAGCTCACCACGGTGGGACAGGGGAAAAGCTTTCTTT	CASSPRWDRGKAFF
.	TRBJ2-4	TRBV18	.	TGTGCCAGCTCACCACTCGGGGGGCTAGGTATTCAGTACTTC	CASSPLGGLGIQYF
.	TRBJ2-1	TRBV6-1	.	TGTGCCAGCAGTGAAGCCCAACTGCCCCCGCCTTACAATGAGCAGTTCTTC	CASSEAQLPPPYNEQFF
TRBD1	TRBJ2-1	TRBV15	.	TGTGCCACCAGCAGAGATATGGGACAGGGGTTCGATGAGCAGTTCTTC	CATSRDMGQGFDEQFF
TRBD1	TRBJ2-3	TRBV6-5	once	TGTGCCAGCAGTTTCCGGGGACAGCGCACAGATACGCAGTATTTT	CASSFRGQRTDTQYF
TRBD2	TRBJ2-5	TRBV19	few	TGTGCCAGTAGGGACGGGGGGGCCGGACAAGAGACCCAGTACTTC	CASRDGGAGQETQYF
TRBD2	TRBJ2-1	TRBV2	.	TGTGCCAGTTCATTGCGGGAGGGAAAAGAGCAGTTCTTC	CASSLREGKEQFF
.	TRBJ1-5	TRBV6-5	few	TGTGCCAGCAGCGGACAGAGTCTAATCAGCCCCCAGCATTTT	CASSGQSLISPQHF
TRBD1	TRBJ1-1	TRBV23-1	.	TGCGCCAGCAGTCAATCACCCCCGGGACAGGGGGTACCAAACACTGAAGCTTTCTTT	CASSQSPPGQGVPNTEAFF
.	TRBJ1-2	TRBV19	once	TGTGCCAGTAGTATGATTACCACAGGGAGATTTAACTATGGCTACACCTTC	CASSMITTGRFNYGYTF
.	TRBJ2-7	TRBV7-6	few	TGTGCCAGCAGCTTTTTGCCGGACGGGACCTACGAGCAGTACTTC	CASSFLPDGTYEQYF
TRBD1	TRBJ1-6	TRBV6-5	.	TGTGCCAGCAGGGGGCTGACAGGGGAAAATTCACCCCTCCACTTT	CASRGLTGENSPLHF
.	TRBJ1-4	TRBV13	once	TGTGCCAGCAGCTTTTCAGGGGTGAAACTGTTTTTT	CASSFSGVKLFF
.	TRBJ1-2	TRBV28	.	TGTGCCAGCAAGGCGGGGGGGCGCTCTGGCTACACCTTC	CASKAGGRSGYTF
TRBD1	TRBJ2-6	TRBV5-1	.	TGCGCCAGCAGCTCCTTGACAGGGTTTGCGGGGGCCAACGTCCTGACTTTC	CASSSLTGFAGANVLTF
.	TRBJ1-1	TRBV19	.	TGTGCCAGTAGTATTATGCGTGAGGCTGAAGCTTTCTTT	CASSIMREAEAFF
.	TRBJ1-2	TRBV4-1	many	TGCGCCAGCAGCCAAGTGAGGGACATCGGCTATGGCTACACCTTC	CASSQVRDIGYGYTF
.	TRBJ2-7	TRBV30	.	TGTGCCTGGAGTGTACCGGGGGTACGCTCCTACGAGCAGTACTTC	CAWSVPGVRSYEQYF
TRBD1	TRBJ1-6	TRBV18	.	TGTGCCAGCTCCCTCCTCGGCGACAGGGGTGATTCACCCCTCCACTTT	CASSLLGDRGDSPLHF
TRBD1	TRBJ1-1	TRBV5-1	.	TGCGCCAGCAGCACGGGACAGGGTTTGGGGACTGAAGCTTTCTTT	CASSTGQGLGTEAFF
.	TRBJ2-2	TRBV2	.	TGTGCCAGCAGTGGCCAGGTGAACACCGGGGAGCTGTTTTTT	CASSGQVNTGELFF
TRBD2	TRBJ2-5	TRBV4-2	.	TGTGCCAGCAGCCAAGAAGGGACTAGCGGGGTGGAGACCCAGTACTTC	CASSQEGTSGVETQYF
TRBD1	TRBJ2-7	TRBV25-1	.	TGTGCCAGCAGTGAACCGGGAAGGGGGCGGTACGAGCAGTACTTC	CASSEPGRGRYEQYF